This T cell receptor beta chain appears in the sequencing data of a study of identical twins. Whole-study findings and limits: Modelling underestimated the level of out-of-frame TCR alpha sharing observed in monozygotic twins.

About this clonotype itself: Antigen specificity is unknown.

Healthy Caucasian individuals made up all the donors. Unmatched junction bases numbered 9, after V lost 6 bases and J lost 2 bases. From germline, CDR1 is SEHNR and CDR2 FQNEAQ (reference sequence). The CDR3 is 15 residues long. TCRdb re-called the 5' RACE reads with MiXCR, one entry per CDR3 protein. In the table there are 600,000 to 850,000 distinct CDR3 sequences, roughly 20% of which are singletons. These data also formed part of another study, on T cells expressing NK-cell markers. This second report adds: Most of the eight sequenced donors were HCMV-seropositive; one was seronegative. A range of about 1.0-8% of CD8+ T cells consisted of dominant NKG2C+ clonotypes in a handful of donors.

The chain links TRBV7-9 to TRBJ2-5, with TRBD2 identical over 7 bases. This TCR was sampled from a woman between 18 and 30 years old in good health. Sequencing was done on a sample of PBMCs. CDR3 in amino acids: CASSHKAGWQETQYF. The CDR3 coding sequence is TGTGCCAGCAGTCACAAAGCGGGATGGCAAGAGACCCAGTACTTC.